This TCR beta chain was retrieved from a study of blood T cells in healthy people across ages. Primers used in a second PCR of roughly 7 to 11 cycles were a sample-barcoded 5' primer and a J-beta primer mix. Every cDNA molecule bore a tag from a template-switch adaptor containing 12 random nucleotides. Any given sample supplied a minimum of 2.5 million CDR3-containing paired-end reads. TCRdb reanalysed the 5' RACE reads using MiXCR and keeps one entry per CDR3 protein. The sample has 1,300,000 or so distinct CDR3 sequences; approximately 63% are singletons. The germline V gene encodes CDR1 LGHDT and CDR2 YNNKEL (reference sequence). V lost 4 bases, J lost 0 bases, and 9 bases stayed unmatched. The CDR3 covers 17 residues. Donors were systemically healthy Caucasian individuals from Russia aged roughly 6 to 100 years. Peripheral blood samples of around 11 milliliters were drawn from each donor.

The rearrangement links TRBV3-1 to TRBJ2-4; 7 bases line up with TRBD1. Sequenced input: blood. The clonotype comes from a man younger than 35 in good health. The CDR3 region is CASSPTRQGRAKNIQYF. The CDR3 nucleotides read TGTGCCAGCAGCCCAACCAGACAGGGTAGAGCCAAAAACATTCAGTACTTC.